These 17 T cell receptor beta chains were sequenced from one sample in a study of T cell responses to AZD1222 COVID-19 vaccine (dated by TCRdb to the early 2020s). Libraries were constructed by the immunoSEQ multiplex PCR assay. The immuneACCESS repertoire file appears here via TCRdb, limited to in-frame rearrangements. These files lack a portion of the clones; in checked studies, under half of the deficit traces to unresolved V genes, and the cause of the others is not known. Counted in this sample were 80,000 or so clones; approximately 83% of them appeared once. More than 9% of the sample is taken by the ten largest. The label giving this sample's time point can be read as: about 28 days (+/-7) after the second vaccine dose. The material was peripheral blood, obtained 28 days after the second AZD1222 dose. The receptors originated from an adult who received the AZD1222 COVID-19 vaccine.

The chain has TRBV6-2 or TRBV6-3 and TRBJ2-3, with D maybe TRBD2 (6 bases). V was clipped by 5 bases and J by 2 bases, with 14 bases between them. Germline values: CDR1 MNHEY, CDR2 SVGEGT. CDR3 length: 15 amino acids. For the CDR3, the DNA is TGTGCCAGCAGTATACTCGGGGGTTCCACAGATACGCAGTATTTT. Its translation: CASSILGGSTDTQYF.

The chain couples TRBV6-5 to TRBJ1-6, with TRBD1 identical over 7 bases. The V gene's germline CDR1 is MNHEY and CDR2 SVGAGI. The CDR3 sequence is 12 residues long. Trimming cost V 9 bases and J 10 bases; bases outside gene matches: 6. The CDR3 DNA reads as TGTGCCAGTGCCCGGGACAGCTCACCCCTCCACTTT. This translates into CASARDSSPLHF.

This clone was seen at least ten times. The chain links TRBV24-1 to TRBJ1-4; 9 positions match TRBD1. The length of the CDR3 is 14 residues. With V trimmed by 4 bases and J by 7 bases, 3 bases remained unmatched. Germline assignment: CDR1 KGHDR and CDR2 SFDVKD. CDR3 in DNA: TGTGCCACCAGTGACCGGGACAGGGCTGAAAAACTGTTTTTT. It specifies CATSDRDRAEKLFF.

The table lists this clone with a few counts. The chain recombines TRBV7-9 with TRBJ1-2; D may be TRBD1 (6 bases). V lost 1 base and J 7 bases, leaving 13 bases between the germline ends. CDR3 size: 14 residues. Germline CDR1 is SEHNR and CDR2 is FQNEAQ (reference sequence). The CDR3 DNA reads as TGTGCCAGCAGCTTAGGAAGGGGGGGTTCTGGCTACACCTTC. This codes for CASSLGRGGSGYTF.

The chain recombines TRBV7-9 with TRBJ2-1, with TRBD2 as a possible D gene (6 bases). Trimming removed 5 bases from V and 6 bases from J, with 11 bases in between. The CDR3 runs 13 residues. The V gene's germline CDR1 is SEHNR and CDR2 FQNEAQ (reference sequence). The CDR3 nucleotides are TGTGCCAGCAGCCGGGACTTTGTCAATGAGCAGTTCTTC. Translation: CASSRDFVNEQFF.

The chain couples TRBV6-1 to TRBJ2-1, with TRBD2 matching over 9 bases. Trimming took 3 bases from V and 4 from J; bases not matched to a gene: 4. CDR3 size: 15 residues. From germline, CDR1 is MNHNS and CDR2 SASEGT. CDR3 protein: CASSERGGYYNEQFF. The CDR3 nucleotides read TGTGCCAGCAGTGAGCGGGGGGGGTATTACAATGAGCAGTTCTTC.

The chain links TRBV19 to TRBJ1-6; 8 bases are shared with TRBD1. CDR3 size: 13 residues. The germline V gene encodes CDR1 LNHDA and CDR2 SQIVND (reference sequence). J gave up 10 bases and V 7 bases, and 6 bases lay outside the gene matches. The CDR3 loop is CASTMDRDSPLHF. The CDR3 region has the DNA TGTGCCAGTACTATGGACAGGGACTCACCCCTCCACTTT.

The chain is built from TRBV24-1 and TRBJ1-4; TRBD1 is a possible D gene (6 bases). The V gene lost 7 bases and the J gene lost 7 bases, with 15 bases spanning the gap. Germline V CDR1 and CDR2: KGHDR, SFDVKD. This CDR3 is built from 14 residues. CDR3 sequence reads: CATSRTKDSEKLFF. The CDR3 DNA is TGTGCCACCAGCAGGACAAAGGACAGTGAAAAACTGTTTTTT.

The rearrangement uses TRBV6-1 and TRBJ1-5; no clear D gene. Germline CDR1 is MNHNS and CDR2 is SASEGT. Trimming cost V 2 bases and J 7 bases, with 6 bases left between them. The CDR3 consists of 12 residues. CDR3 residues: CASSESRQPQHF. As DNA, the CDR3 is TGTGCCAGCAGTGAAAGTAGGCAGCCCCAGCATTTT.

This clone was observed a handful of times. The chain combines TRBV19 with TRBJ1-5; perhaps TRBD1 as D (5 bases). The CDR3 covers 12 residues. V was trimmed by 11 bases and J by 5 bases, leaving 13 bases between them. Germline V gene data show CDR1 as LNHDA and CDR2 as SQIVND (reference sequence). The CDR3: CAGGGPHQPQHF. The CDR3 DNA follows: TGTGCCGGGGGGGGTCCCCATCAGCCCCAGCATTTT.

The chain uses TRBV6-5 and TRBJ2-2; unclear D gene. Trimming removed 7 bases at V and 2 bases at J, with 5 bases between. The CDR3 covers 12 residues. Germline V CDR1 and CDR2: MNHEY, SVGAGI. CDR3 in DNA: TGTGCCAGCATTCGAAACACCGGGGAGCTGTTTTTT. Translation gives CASIRNTGELFF.

This clone has more than one count but fewer than ten. The chain employs TRBV6-6 and TRBJ2-2; 7 bases agree with TRBD2. CDR1 is MNHNY, CDR2 SVGAGI, per germline (reference sequence). The CDR3 extends over 14 amino acids. V lost 7 bases and J lost 3; bases outside the gene matches: 5. CDR3 amino acids: CASIRGEDTGELFF. The CDR3 coding sequence is TGTGCCAGCATCCGGGGGGAGGACACCGGGGAGCTGTTTTTT.

DNA for the CDR3: TGTGCCATCACTGGTCCCAATGAGCAGTTCTTC. Protein product: CAITGPNEQFF. The chain joins TRBV10-3 to TRBJ2-1; unclear D gene. Trimming removed 7 bases from V and 6 bases from J, with 7 bases in between. The V gene's germline CDR1 is ENHRY and CDR2 SYGVKD. This CDR3 comprises 11 residues.

This chain links TRBV5-6 with TRBJ2-1; tentatively, D is TRBD1 or TRBD2 (5 bases each). V shed 1 base and J shed 9 bases, with 14 bases lying between them. This CDR3 comprises 14 residues. Germline V lookup: CDR1 SGHDT, CDR2 YYEEEE. The CDR3 reads CASSLMGTAAEQFF. The DNA for the CDR3 is TGTGCCAGCAGCTTGATGGGGACGGCGGCTGAGCAGTTCTTC.

This clone has a single count. The CDR3 coding sequence is TGTGCCAGCAGTAACAGGGGCTGGGAAAAACTGTTTTTT. Translated: CASSNRGWEKLFF. The chain couples TRBV12-3 or TRBV12-4 to TRBJ1-4; 7 nucleotides match TRBD1. Trimming at V came to 5 bases and at J to 8 bases, leaving 5 bases not matched to a gene. The CDR3 extends over 13 amino acids.

This chain links TRBV5-8 with TRBJ2-2; D gene unclear. CDR1 is SGHTS, CDR2 YDEGEE, per germline. CDR3 size: 12 residues. V was shortened by 3 bases and J by 7 bases, with 7 bases between the two germline ends. CDR3 amino acids: CASSSGFGELFF. CDR3 coding DNA: TGTGCCAGCAGCTCCGGATTCGGGGAGCTGTTTTTT.

This chain joins TRBV7-3 and TRBJ2-2; no firm D call. V lost 1 base and J 8 bases, leaving 8 bases between the germline ends. CDR1 is SGHTA, CDR2 FQGTGA, per germline. The CDR3 is 13 amino acids. CDR3 residues: CASSLNRMGELFF. DNA for the CDR3: TGTGCCAGCAGCTTAAACCGTATGGGGGAGCTGTTTTTT.